These 10 T cell receptor beta chains came from one sample sequenced in a study of blood T cell repertoires in COVID-19. Profiling relied on immunoSEQ multiplex PCR, and the TCRdb table lists in-frame clones only, not all of them. The sample yields about 95,000 clones, about 87% seen once. The specimen sequenced was peripheral blood. The receptors were sampled from a human donor in a cohort sampled during active COVID-19.

This chain joins TRBV16 and TRBJ2-6; TRBD2 agrees at 11 bases. The V segment lost 4 bases and the J segment 0 bases; nucleotides outside the gene matches: 8. The CDR3 runs 19 residues. Per the germline V gene, CDR1 is KGHSY and CDR2 is FQNENV. The CDR3 DNA reads as TGTGCCAGCAGCCTGACTAGCGGGAACCAATACTCTGGGGCCAACGTCCTGACTTTC. This codes for CASSLTSGNQYSGANVLTF. Complete variable domain (other parts from reference TRBV16 and TRBJ2-6): GEEVAQTPKHLVRGEGQKAKLYCAPIKGHSYVFWYQQVLKNEFKFLISFQNENVFDETGMPKERFSAKCLPNSPCSLEIQATKLEDSAVYFCASSLTSGNQYSGANVLTFGAGSRLTVL.

The chain uses TRBV7-9 and TRBJ2-7; 10 bases are a match to TRBD2. The CDR3 totals 16 residues. The trim removed 3 bases at V and 6 bases at J, leaving 11 bases unmatched. CDR1 is SEHNR, CDR2 FQNEAQ, per germline (reference sequence). The CDR3 loop is CASSFVGTSVIGEQYF. Written as DNA, the CDR3 is TGTGCCAGCAGCTTCGTGGGGACTAGCGTAATCGGCGAGCAGTACTTC.

The J gene is TRBJ2-2, the V gene TRBV3-1 (or the pseudogene TRBV3-2); no firm D call. The CDR3 runs 14 residues. Trimming cost V 10 bases and J 3 bases, with 15 bases left between them. Germline V gives CDR1 LGHDT, CDR2 YNNKEL (reference sequence). This chain's CDR3 is CATKYGGDTGELFF. CDR3 nucleotides: TGTGCCACCAAATACGGCGGTGACACCGGGGAGCTGTTTTTT.

V and J are TRBV6-4 and TRBJ1-1, with D possibly being TRBD1 (6 bases). Trimming left V 5 bases short and J 9 bases short, with 19 bases between. CDR1 and CDR2 (germline): MRHNA, SNTAGT. The CDR3 spans 14 residues. The CDR3 sequence is CASSPRGRTGKAFF. The CDR3 DNA reads as TGTGCCAGCAGTCCCCGGGGTCGCACAGGGAAAGCTTTCTTT.

The gene calls are TRBV3-1 (or the pseudogene TRBV3-2) and TRBJ1-3; perhaps TRBD1 as D (6 bases). With 4 bases removed from V and 2 bases from J, the gap between germline ends came to 15 bases. Looked up from germline, CDR1 is LGHDT and CDR2 is YNNKEL (reference sequence). This CDR3 spans 16 amino acids. DNA for the CDR3: TGTGCCAGCAGCCCAGTCCCCAGGGGCCCTGGAAACACCATATATTTT. As protein: CASSPVPRGPGNTIYF.

This clone was seen only a few times. The V gene is TRBV7-9, the J gene TRBJ1-2; 7 bases line up with TRBD1. This CDR3 has 13 amino acids. The V segment lost 5 bases and the J segment 8 bases; nucleotides outside the gene matches: 8. Germline V gives CDR1 SEHNR, CDR2 FQNEAQ (reference sequence). The CDR3 loop is CASSTQGVRGYTF. The CDR3 bases are TGTGCCAGCAGCACGCAGGGGGTACGGGGCTACACCTTC.

The genes are TRBV6-5 and TRBJ1-2, with D tentatively TRBD1 (6 bases). Germline CDR1 and CDR2: MNHEY and SVGAGI. CDR3 length equals 14 residues. The V gene lost 3 bases and the J gene lost 8 bases, with 16 bases spanning the gap. The CDR3 DNA sequence: TGTGCCAGCAGTTATCCCGGGGGGCAAGGGGGCTACACCTTC. Translated: CASSYPGGQGGYTF.

The chain is built from TRBV18 and TRBJ2-5, with D possibly being TRBD2 (6 bases). Trimming removed 0 bases at V and 2 bases at J, with 7 bases between. Germline V lookup: CDR1 KGHSH, CDR2 LQKENI. The CDR3 spans 14 residues. This CDR3 reads CASSPPGSQETQYF. The CDR3 nucleotides read TGTGCCAGCTCACCACCCGGGAGTCAAGAGACCCAGTACTTC.

This chain links TRBV12-5 with TRBJ2-5; 13 bases are shared with TRBD2. CDR1 is LGHNT and CDR2 is FRNRAP in the germline V gene. The CDR3 runs 18 residues. V trimming: 2 bases; J trimming: 3 bases; junction bases outside the gene matches: 9. The CDR3 spells CASGLSQAGLAGEETQYF. The CDR3 nucleotides read TGTGCTAGTGGTTTGTCTCAAGCAGGACTAGCGGGGGAAGAGACCCAGTACTTC.

This clone was seen once. This rearrangement joins TRBV18 to TRBJ1-5; 8 bases map to TRBD1. The CDR3 is 15 residues long. The V segment lost 3 bases and the J segment 6 bases; nucleotides outside the gene matches: 7. The germline V gene has CDR1 KGHSH and CDR2 LQKENI. CDR3 sequence: CASSPGQGAVQPQHF. The DNA for the CDR3 is TGTGCCAGCTCACCGGGGCAGGGGGCAGTTCAGCCCCAGCATTTT.